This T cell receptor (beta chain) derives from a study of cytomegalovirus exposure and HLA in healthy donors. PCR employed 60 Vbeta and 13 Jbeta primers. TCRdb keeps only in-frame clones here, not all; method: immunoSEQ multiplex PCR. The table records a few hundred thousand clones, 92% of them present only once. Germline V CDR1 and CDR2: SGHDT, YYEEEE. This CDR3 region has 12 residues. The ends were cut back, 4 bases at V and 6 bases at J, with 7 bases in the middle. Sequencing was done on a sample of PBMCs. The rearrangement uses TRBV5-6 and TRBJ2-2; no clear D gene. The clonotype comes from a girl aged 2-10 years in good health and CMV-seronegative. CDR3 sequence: CASSQSPGELFF. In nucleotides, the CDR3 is TGTGCCAGCAGCCAATCCCCCGGGGAGCTGTTTTTT.